One and the same sample provided the 4 T cell receptor beta chains below, sequenced in a study of read filtering for tumor transcriptome and immune sequencing. Molecular barcoded adaptors covering alpha/delta and beta/gamma chains were used on roughly 400 ng RNA. In TCRdb, the reads were re-called with MiXCR into one record per CDR3 protein. Here the sample spans more than 100,000 distinct CDR3 sequences, around 13% being singletons. Sequencing was done on a sample of a population of CD138-negative cells sorted from bone marrow. The receptor set was obtained from a donor over 35 with multiple myeloma.

The chain links TRBV20-1 to TRBJ2-7; 8 bases line up with TRBD2. The CDR3 consists of 13 residues. From germline, CDR1 is DFQATT and CDR2 SNEGSKA (reference sequence). V dropped 6 bases and J dropped 3; count of bases not matched to a gene: 7. DNA for the CDR3: TGCAGTGCAAACGAGCGGGAGAGCTACGAGCAGTACTTC. Translation gives CSANERESYEQYF.

This clonotype was picked up many times. The chain couples TRBV12-3 or TRBV12-4 to TRBJ2-3; D not certain. The germline V and J ends were trimmed by 4 bases and 7 bases, with 9 bases remaining between them. CDR3 length equals 12 residues. The CDR3: CASSSPSYTQYF. CDR3 in DNA: TGTGCCAGCAGTTCGCCGTCGTATACGCAGTATTTT.

This clonotype was observed many times. This sequence joins TRBV27 and TRBJ1-6, with 10 positions matching TRBD1. The CDR3 contains 15 residues. The germline CDR1 and CDR2 sequences are MNHEY and SMNVEV (reference sequence). The junction had 7 bases not matched to a gene; V was cut back by 7 bases and J by 7 bases. The CDR3 region has the DNA TGTGCCAGCACCTTGAGGGGACAGGGGAATTCACCCCTCCACTTT. Its translation: CASTLRGQGNSPLHF.

This clonotype was recorded many times. The J gene is TRBJ2-5, the V gene TRBV7-2; D remains unclear. The germline CDR1 and CDR2 sequences are SGHTA and FQGNSA. V lost 3 bases and J 7 bases, leaving 6 bases between the germline ends. The CDR3 is 11 residues long. CDR3 DNA: TGTGCCAGCAGCTTCGTGGGGACCCAGTACTTC. Residues: CASSFVGTQYF.